Each of the 9 T cell receptor beta chains below was sequenced from the same sample in a study of naive and memory T cell subsets. Ligated cDNA underwent four rounds of PCR with nested alpha and beta constant region primers and SP2. A single record per CDR3 protein comes from TCRdb applying MiXCR to the 5' RACE reads. The table includes about 59,000 distinct CDR3 sequences, less than 10% detected once. TCR cDNA received a 3' ligated oligonucleotide that carried a UMI. All receptors come from a female donor in good health.

This clonotype was picked up a small number of times. The rearrangement joins TRBV14 to TRBJ2-7, with D uncertain. The V and J ends lost 4 bases and 0 bases respectively, with 10 bases between them. Germline CDR1 is SGHDN and CDR2 is FVKESK. The CDR3 extends over 14 amino acids. This chain's CDR3 is CASSRQRFSYEQYF. The CDR3 nucleotides are TGTGCCAGCAGCCGCCAGCGTTTCTCCTACGAGCAGTACTTC. The full variable domain, with the rest looked up from reference TRBV14 and TRBJ2-7, is EAGVTQFPSHSVIEKGQTVTLRCDPISGHDNLYWYRRVMGKEIKFLLHFVKESKQDESGMPNNRFLAERTGGTYSTLKVQPAELEDSGVYFCASSRQRFSYEQYFGPGTRLTVT.

The V call is TRBV15, the J call TRBJ2-1; a possible D gene is TRBD1 (7 bases). Germline CDR1 and CDR2: LNHNV and YYDKDF (reference sequence). The V and J ends lost 3 bases and 6 bases respectively, with 21 bases between them. The length of the CDR3 is 17 residues. CDR3 loop: CATSRGGWGQLSNEQFF. The CDR3 bases are TGTGCCACCAGCAGGGGGGGCTGGGGACAGCTTTCCAATGAGCAGTTCTTC.

The J gene is TRBJ1-5, the V gene TRBV5-1; 9 nucleotides match TRBD1. J lost 0 bases, V lost 0 bases, and 7 bases had no gene match. There are 18 residues in the CDR3. Germline assignment: CDR1 SGHRS and CDR2 YFSETQ. This CDR3 is CASSLGIRDRDSNQPQHF. The CDR3 DNA reads TGCGCCAGCAGCTTGGGAATCCGGGACAGGGATAGCAATCAGCCCCAGCATTTT.

This chain links TRBV7-2 with TRBJ2-3; the match to TRBD1 covers 11 bases. The length of the CDR3 is 14 residues. V dropped 7 bases and J dropped 6; count of bases not matched to a gene: 6. Germline values: CDR1 SGHTA, CDR2 FQGNSA. Written as DNA, the CDR3 is TGTGCCAGCATCCGGGACAGGGGGGTCGATACGCAGTATTTT. This gives the protein CASIRDRGVDTQYF.

The CDR3 nucleotides are TGCGCCAGCAGCCAACTTGGACTGGGGCAAGAGACCCAGTACTTC. Encoded protein: CASSQLGLGQETQYF. The chain uses TRBV4-1 and TRBJ2-5, with D perhaps TRBD2 (5 bases). There are 15 residues in the CDR3. Per germline, CDR1 MGHRA and CDR2 YSYEKL. V was cut by 2 bases and J by 2 bases, with 12 bases left in between.

This clonotype was seen ten or more times. The chain has TRBV20-1 and TRBJ2-7; 12 positions agree with TRBD1. In germline, CDR1 is DFQATT, CDR2 SNEGSKA (reference sequence). The trim removed 4 bases at V and 9 bases at J, leaving 10 bases unmatched. The CDR3 has 14 residues. CDR3 loop: CSATRDRGQIGQYF. The CDR3 coding sequence is TGCAGTGCTACCCGGGACAGGGGGCAGATTGGGCAGTACTTC.

The chain has TRBV7-8 and TRBJ2-3, with 14 bases identical to TRBD2. The germline gives CDR1 SGHVS, CDR2 FQNEAQ. This CDR3 spans 13 amino acids. The ends lost 8 bases at V and 6 bases at J; junction bases unmatched: 1. The CDR3 region is CASGTSGGDTQYF. CDR3 in DNA: TGTGCCAGCGGGACTAGCGGGGGTGATACGCAGTATTTT.

This clonotype was detected only a few times. The chain uses TRBV11-2 and TRBJ2-1, with TRBD2 matching over 12 bases. The CDR3 runs 15 residues. Looked up from germline, CDR1 is SGHAT and CDR2 is FQNNGV. V was clipped by 5 bases and J by 3 bases; unmatched bases: 2. CDR3 in DNA: TGTGCCAGCAGCGCGACTAGCGGGGGCTACAATGAGCAGTTCTTC. Its protein product is CASSATSGGYNEQFF.

This clonotype was counted a few times. The chain employs TRBV13 and TRBJ1-3; D is possibly TRBD1 (5 bases). Germline CDR1 PRHDT, CDR2 FYEKMQ (reference sequence). The V and J ends lost 2 bases and 0 bases respectively, with 11 bases between them. The CDR3 is 16 amino acids. CDR3 sequence (DNA): TGTGCCAGCAGCTTATCAGGGACCGTCTCTGGAAACACCATATATTTT. Protein product: CASSLSGTVSGNTIYF.